What follows is one T cell receptor beta chain and its context. The antigen is undetermined. This record comes from a study of T cells expressing NK-cell markers. About the research overall: Seropositivity for HCMV was found in most of the eight sequenced donors, with one seronegative.

The CDR3 is made up of 17 amino acids. Germline CDR1 and CDR2: DFQATT and SNEGSKA (reference sequence). The authors made TCR beta cDNA libraries by 5'RACE template switching. This switching added a universal primer site and UMIs. TCRdb reprocessed the 5' RACE reads, with one entry per CDR3 protein and no DNA. In total, the table holds almost 450,000 distinct CDR3 sequences. Study-wide findings and caveats: Dominant NKG2C+ clonotypes in roughly 6 donors made up 1.0-7.0% of CD8+ T cells.

The chain recombines TRBV20-1 with TRBJ2-5; TCRdb's D gene call, TRBD1, goes unchecked for lack of DNA. Input material: blood T cells: a sorted CD56 or NKG2C T cell subset, CD4+ or CD8+ T cells, or bulk PBMC T cells (not recorded which). The sequence came from a woman between 18 and 70 years old in good health. The CDR3 reads CSARLQGAGGGEKTQYF.